The sequence of this T cell receptor beta chain was determined in a study of cytomegalovirus exposure and HLA in healthy donors. Repertoires were generated with immunoSEQ multiplex PCR, while TCRdb's copy carries only in-frame clones and drops some. The table lists about 310,000 clones, 88% of them singletons. CDR1 LNHDA and CDR2 SQIVND come from the germline V gene (reference sequence). CDR3 length equals 15 residues. V lost 7 bases and J lost 6, with 21 bases in between. Findings and limits, study-wide: The study flagged approximately 180 TCR beta chains as cytomegalovirus-associated. According to a subsequent analysis, TCR clusters identified in the first cohort showed a tendency to co-occur across the roughly 130 validation repertoires.

On this clone itself: Its antigen is undetermined.

The rearrangement uses TRBV19 and TRBJ1-2; a possible D gene is TRBD1 (6 bases). This receptor was identified in a man in his thirties or forties in good health and CMV-seronegative. Source material: PBMCs. CDR3 sequence: CASTPLTTGWHGYTF. DNA of the CDR3: TGTGCCAGTACCCCCCTAACGACAGGATGGCATGGCTACACCTTC.